This T cell receptor (beta chain) derives from a study of spatial heterogeneity in lung cancer. Study details: A unique TCR and UMI combination showed up more than ten times in raw reads, on average. Overall study results and limits: Expanded tumor TCRs that were ubiquitous appeared in blood more at resection than follow-up.

Via MiXCR, TCRdb re-called the 5' RACE reads, giving one row per CDR3 protein. The sample has some 100,000 distinct CDR3 sequences, 7% to 9% seen once. The CDR3 has 14 residues. Trimming pared 3 bases from V and 8 bases from J, leaving 11 bases between. There are many counts of this clonotype. Its antigen is undetermined. Time point: sample taken at primary tumor resection. Sequencing covered unsorted whole RNA taken from tumor, nontumor lung or frozen PBMC. V usage is TRBV12-3 or TRBV12-4 and J usage is TRBJ1-6; TRBD1 might be the D (5 bases). The sample was PBMCs, taken at surgery. The TCR sequence derives from a male donor with early-stage non-small cell lung cancer. The DNA for the CDR3 is TGTGCCAGCAGTTTTGGAGACAGTCATTCACCCCTCCACTTT. This gives the protein CASSFGDSHSPLHF.